These 15 T cell receptor beta chains were sequenced from one sample in a study of blood T cell repertoires in COVID-19. Clones were sequenced by immunoSEQ multiplex PCR, and TCRdb holds only the in-frame ones, with some missing. The sample has more than 50,000 clones, less than 95% seen once. The specimen was peripheral blood. The receptor source for this set is a woman between 40 and 55 years old with active COVID-19.

The chain carries TRBV6-6 and TRBJ2-3; 9 bases are shared with TRBD2. The CDR3 totals 16 residues. Germline V lookup: CDR1 MNHNY, CDR2 SVGAGI (reference sequence). Unmatched junction bases numbered 12, after V lost 6 bases and J lost 5 bases. CDR3: CASSSQLAGGGDTQYF. The CDR3 nucleotides read TGTGCCAGCAGCTCCCAACTAGCGGGCGGGGGAGATACGCAGTATTTT.

J is TRBJ2-7 and V is TRBV5-1; 8 bases line up with TRBD2. Germline V gene data show CDR1 as SGHRS and CDR2 as YFSETQ. The trim removed 0 bases at V and 1 base at J, leaving 9 bases unmatched. The CDR3 length is 17 residues. The CDR3 DNA reads TGCGCCAGCAGCTTGGGTTCGGGGAGCGGGAGATCCTACGAGCAGTACTTC. This sequence encodes CASSLGSGSGRSYEQYF.

The CDR3 coding sequence is TGTGCCAGCAGCTTCAACCGGGAGGGTCCTGGCTACACCTTC. Translated: CASSFNREGPGYTF. The chain employs TRBV11-2 and TRBJ1-2; no reliable D call. This CDR3 is 14 amino acids long. V lost 3 bases, J lost 7 bases, and 15 bases lay in between. Germline V gene data show CDR1 as SGHAT and CDR2 as FQNNGV.

The V gene is TRBV19, the J gene TRBJ2-7; the match to TRBD1 covers 10 bases. Germline V gene lookup returns CDR1 LNHDA and CDR2 SQIVND (reference sequence). CDR3 length: 14 amino acids. J was trimmed by 3 bases and V by 5 bases; bases with no gene match: 4. CDR3 bases: TGTGCCAGTAGTCCCGGGACAGGGGTCTACGAGCAGTACTTC. This translates into CASSPGTGVYEQYF. The whole variable domain, filled in from reference TRBV19 and TRBJ2-7, reads DGGITQSPKYLFRKEGQNVTLSCEQNLNHDAMYWYRQDPGQGLRLIYYSQIVNDFQKGDIAEGYSVSREKKESFPLTVTSAQKNPTAFYLCASSPGTGVYEQYFGPGTRLTVT.

This chain links TRBV5-1 with TRBJ2-3; 10 bases are shared with TRBD1. CDR3 length: 17 residues. Germline values: CDR1 SGHRS, CDR2 YFSETQ. Unmatched junction bases numbered 10, after V lost 1 base and J lost 5 bases. CDR3 residues: CASSLPTSGTGEDTQYF. The CDR3 DNA follows: TGCGCCAGCAGCTTGCCAACTTCCGGGACAGGGGAAGATACGCAGTATTTT.

This clone occurred once. This chain uses TRBV5-1 with TRBJ2-5, with 7 bases matching TRBD2. Germline assignment: CDR1 SGHRS and CDR2 YFSETQ. This CDR3 is built from 13 residues. Unmatched junction bases numbered 4, after V lost 1 base and J lost 7 bases. CDR3 amino acids: CASSLNGEGTQYF. CDR3 coding DNA: TGCGCCAGCAGCTTGAATGGGGAGGGGACCCAGTACTTC.

This clone was counted a few times. V usage is TRBV6-2 or TRBV6-3 and J usage is TRBJ1-5; D call uncertain. Germline CDR1 is MNHEY and CDR2 is SVGEGT. V was cut by 2 bases and J by 2 bases, with 13 bases left in between. This CDR3 region has 16 residues. This CDR3 reads CASSYLRSTGNQPQHF. CDR3 DNA: TGTGCCAGCAGTTACCTACGGAGTACGGGCAATCAGCCCCAGCATTTT.

V gene TRBV5-1 combines with J gene TRBJ2-5, with a weak D call TRBD2 (6 bases). Between the trimmed V and J ends, which lost 3 bases and 2 bases, there was a span of 14 bases. This CDR3 is 15 amino acids long. CDR1 is SGHRS, CDR2 YFSETQ, per germline. The CDR3 region is CASSYGTFQQETQYF. CDR3 coding DNA: TGCGCCAGCAGCTACGGGACTTTCCAACAAGAGACCCAGTACTTC.

The CDR3 region has the DNA TGTGCCAGCAGAGGGACTAGCGGGGGACAAGAGACCCAGTACTTC. This gives the protein CASRGTSGGQETQYF. This sequence joins TRBV2 and TRBJ2-5, with 14 nucleotides matching TRBD2. Germline values: CDR1 SNHLY, CDR2 FYNNEI. The CDR3 has 15 amino acids. J lost 2 bases, V lost 6 bases, and 2 bases had no gene match.

V is TRBV7-2 and J is TRBJ1-1; D remains ambiguous. Per germline, CDR1 SGHTA and CDR2 FQGNSA. Trimming took off 8 bases at V and 0 bases at J, with 10 bases between the two ends. This CDR3 has 13 amino acids. The CDR3 loop is CASRHSMNTEAFF. CDR3 DNA sequence: TGTGCCAGCCGACATTCCATGAACACTGAAGCTTTCTTT.

The chain uses TRBV7-3 and TRBJ2-1; TRBD1 matches at 9 bases. The CDR3 is 15 residues long. Germline loops: CDR1 SGHTA, CDR2 FQGTGA. V gave up 3 bases and J gave up 3 bases; unmatched junction bases: 3. Here the CDR3 DNA reads TGTGCCAGCAGCTTGGGGACAGGGATCTACAATGAGCAGTTCTTC. It specifies CASSLGTGIYNEQFF.

This clone was recorded a few times. The V and J genes are TRBV5-4 and TRBJ2-3; D not certain. CDR3 size: 14 residues. The V end lost 1 base, the J end lost 1 base, and 7 bases lay between the germline ends. CDR1 SGHNT and CDR2 YYREEE come from the germline V gene (reference sequence). In DNA, the CDR3 is TGTGCCAGCAGCTTGATCACGGGCACAGATACGCAGTATTTT. As protein: CASSLITGTDTQYF. The full variable domain, its missing parts supplied by reference TRBV5-4 and TRBJ2-3, is ETGVTQSPTHLIKTRGQQVTLRCSSQSGHNTVSWYQQALGQGPQFIFQYYREEENGRGNFPPRFSGLQFPNYSSELNVNALELDDSALYLCASSLITGTDTQYFGPGTRLTVL.

This chain uses TRBV5-4 with TRBJ2-1, with TRBD2 as a possible D gene (5 bases). The CDR3 covers 14 residues. Per the germline V gene, CDR1 is SGHNT and CDR2 is YYREEE (reference sequence). Trimming took 4 bases from V and 6 from J, leaving 14 bases between them. CDR3: CASSLPQGSNEQFF. For the CDR3, the DNA is TGTGCCAGCAGCCTCCCCCAAGGGAGCAATGAGCAGTTCTTC.

The J gene is TRBJ1-6, the V gene TRBV18; TRBD1 matches 9 bases. This CDR3 contains 15 residues. Unmatched junction bases numbered 10, after V lost 3 bases and J lost 13 bases. Germline V lookup: CDR1 KGHSH, CDR2 LQKENI. The chain's CDR3 is CASSPPGQGRNPLHF. The CDR3 nucleotides read TGTGCCAGCTCACCTCCGGGACAGGGTCGTAATCCCCTCCACTTT.

The rearrangement uses TRBV27 and TRBJ2-7; tentatively, D is TRBD2 (6 bases). Germline loops: CDR1 MNHEY, CDR2 SMNVEV (reference sequence). CDR3 length: 14 amino acids. V was pared by 11 bases and J by 2 bases, with 19 bases between. Written as DNA, the CDR3 is TGTGCCGCCTCACCTGGGGGGAAAGCCTACGAGCAGTACTTC. Translated, it gives CAASPGGKAYEQYF.